This T cell receptor beta chain was captured in a study of blood T cell repertoires in COVID-19. In this sample, this clone turned up a few times. The junction had 4 bases not matched to a gene; V was cut back by 8 bases and J by 3 bases. The germline gives CDR1 LNHNV, CDR2 YYDKDF (reference sequence). The CDR3 totals 12 residues. This table comes from immunoSEQ multiplex PCR, and its TCRdb copy is limited to in-frame clones, with some not included. The sample has about 330,000 clones; 80% to 90% are singletons. Sequences were obtained from PBMCs or T cells enriched from blood (not recorded which). The receptor was derived from a young man who had recovered from COVID-19. V usage is TRBV15 and J usage is TRBJ2-7; 7 nucleotides line up with TRBD1. CDR3: CATAYRGYEQYF. CDR3 DNA: TGTGCCACCGCATACAGGGGCTACGAGCAGTACTTC.